The next 24 T cell receptor beta chains were all read from a single sample in a study of T cells after somatic rescue of genetic block. TCRdb's table, derived via immunoSEQ multiplex PCR, lists solely in-frame clones and lacks some. The sample carries tens of thousands of clones, roughly 92% recorded once. Sequenced: peripheral blood mononuclear cells (PBMCs). The receptors derive from a man in his forties or fifties.

This chain connects TRBV9 to TRBJ2-1, with D hard to call. The CDR3 runs 16 residues. CDR1 SGDLS and CDR2 YYNGEE come from the germline V gene. Deletions cut 4 bases from V and 4 bases from J, with 18 bases between. CDR3 nucleotide sequence: TGTGCCAGCAGCCCACCGGGCCACCCTCCATACAATGAGCAGTTCTTC. Protein sequence: CASSPPGHPPYNEQFF.

This chain joins TRBV7-9 and TRBJ1-6, with TRBD1 as a possible D gene (6 bases). The CDR3 is made up of 17 amino acids. Germline V CDR1 and CDR2: SEHNR, FQNEAQ (reference sequence). V was shortened by 1 base and J by 0 bases, with 10 bases between the two germline ends. CDR3 DNA: TGTGCCAGCAGCTTAGGGACAGAAGCCTCCTATAATTCACCCCTCCACTTT. It encodes CASSLGTEASYNSPLHF.

This clone has a handful of counts. The chain is built from TRBV19 and TRBJ1-5, with unresolved D. This CDR3 spans 14 amino acids. V lost 5 bases, J lost 2 bases, and 10 bases lay in between. Germline CDR1 reads LNHDA; CDR2 reads SQIVND (reference sequence). The CDR3 here is CASSASLGNQPQHF. CDR3 sequence (DNA): TGTGCCAGTAGTGCTTCATTGGGCAATCAGCCCCAGCATTTT.

The chain uses TRBV6-1 and TRBJ2-1, with D possibly being TRBD2 (6 bases). The CDR3 covers 16 residues. CDR1 is MNHNS and CDR2 is SASEGT in the germline V gene. V lost 3 bases, J lost 7 bases, and 19 bases lay in between. CDR3 in DNA: TGTGCCAGCAGTGATCCTTTGTGGACCGCGGGGAATGAGCAGTTCTTC. Translation gives CASSDPLWTAGNEQFF.

V gene TRBV5-4 combines with J gene TRBJ1-2; 10 bases agree with TRBD1. Germline-derived CDR1 and CDR2 are SGHNT and YYREEE (reference sequence). This CDR3 comprises 15 residues. V lost 1 base, J lost 6 bases, and 6 bases stayed unmatched. The CDR3 is CASSLPGQGLDGYTF. The DNA of the CDR3 is TGTGCCAGCAGCTTGCCGGGACAGGGGTTGGATGGCTACACCTTC.

V and J are TRBV7-2 and TRBJ1-5; no clear D. Per the germline V gene, CDR1 is SGHTA and CDR2 is FQGNSA. Between the trimmed V and J ends, which lost 1 base and 0 bases, there was a span of 13 bases. This CDR3 is built from 17 residues. CDR3 protein: CASSLGPSQASNQPQHF. The CDR3 coding sequence is TGTGCCAGCAGCTTAGGCCCTTCTCAGGCTAGCAATCAGCCCCAGCATTTT.

This clone showed up just once. V is TRBV30 and J is TRBJ1-3; D is unresolved. Per germline, CDR1 GTSNPN and CDR2 SVGIG (reference sequence). The ends were cut back, 3 bases at V and 0 bases at J, with 12 bases in the middle. This CDR3 comprises 15 residues. The CDR3 here is CAWRFEGISGNTIYF. The CDR3 region has the DNA TGTGCCTGGAGATTTGAGGGTATCTCTGGAAACACCATATATTTT.

The chain recombines TRBV28 with TRBJ1-6, with TRBD1 matching 7 bases. Germline loops: CDR1 MDHEN, CDR2 SYDVKM. V gave up 7 bases and J gave up 8 bases; unmatched junction bases: 14. The CDR3 loop spans 16 amino acids. The CDR3 DNA follows: TGTGCCAGCAACGTCCCCATGGCGACAGGGTATTCACCCCTCCACTTT. As protein: CASNVPMATGYSPLHF.

The chain carries TRBV6-1 and TRBJ1-6; 7 bases agree with TRBD1. Germline V gene data show CDR1 as MNHNS and CDR2 as SASEGT. This CDR3 has 14 residues. Germline trimming cut 5 bases from V and 8 bases from J; bases unmatched to any gene: 6. The CDR3, as DNA: TGTGCCAGCAGTACGACAGGGAGTTATTCACCCCTCCACTTT. Its translation: CASSTTGSYSPLHF.

This clone was seen many times. The chain carries TRBV5-4 and TRBJ1-1, with a weak D call TRBD1 (5 bases). Deletions cut 0 bases from V and 2 bases from J, with 11 bases between. The CDR3 length is 15 residues. Germline assignment: CDR1 SGHNT and CDR2 YYREEE (reference sequence). The CDR3 DNA follows: TGTGCCAGCAGCTTGGATGGGACGGGAAACACTGAAGCTTTCTTT. This sequence encodes CASSLDGTGNTEAFF.

V and J are TRBV7-2 and TRBJ1-1; D unresolved. CDR3 length: 13 residues. Germline values: CDR1 SGHTA, CDR2 FQGNSA. V shed 0 bases and J shed 10 bases, with 12 bases lying between them. CDR3 coding DNA: TGTGCCAGCAGCTTAGCCGCAGGTGTGGCAGCTTTCTTT. Encoded protein: CASSLAAGVAAFF.

The chain links TRBV5-6 to TRBJ2-7, with unresolved D. Germline V CDR1 and CDR2: SGHDT, YYEEEE. The CDR3 runs 13 residues. The V end lost 1 base, the J end lost 6 bases, and 11 bases lay between the germline ends. This CDR3 is CASSLSHYFEQYF. The DNA of the CDR3 is TGTGCCAGCAGCTTGTCCCACTACTTCGAGCAGTACTTC.

The CDR3 loop is CASSFILAVRTGELFF. In DNA, the CDR3 is TGTGCCAGCAGCTTTATTCTAGCCGTTCGAACCGGGGAGCTGTTTTTT. The chain carries TRBV11-2 and TRBJ2-2, with a tentative D call TRBD2 (5 bases). With 3 bases removed from V and 5 bases from J, the gap between germline ends came to 16 bases. This CDR3 contains 16 residues. The germline CDR1 and CDR2 sequences are SGHAT and FQNNGV.

This clone was picked up one time. This chain connects TRBV11-2 to TRBJ1-2; a possible D gene is TRBD1 (5 bases). This CDR3 is built from 14 residues. Looked up from germline, CDR1 is SGHAT and CDR2 is FQNNGV. V lost 5 bases, J lost 8 bases, and 18 bases lay in between. The CDR3 DNA follows: TGTGCCAGCAGCCCAAAAGCGGGACTTTCCGGCTACACCTTC. Encoded protein: CASSPKAGLSGYTF.

The chain is built from TRBV28 and TRBJ1-6; no clear D gene. The germline V and J ends were trimmed by 2 bases and 6 bases, with 11 bases remaining between them. The CDR3 covers 15 residues. Germline values: CDR1 MDHEN, CDR2 SYDVKM. Here the CDR3 reads CASSLPRLLNSPLHF. DNA of the CDR3: TGTGCCAGCAGTTTACCCCGGCTGCTTAATTCACCCCTCCACTTT.

This clone was seen just once. The gene calls are TRBV2 and TRBJ2-3; 9 bases are shared with TRBD1. Trimming cost V 7 bases and J 9 bases; bases outside gene matches: 14. Per germline, CDR1 SNHLY and CDR2 FYNNEI. The CDR3 has 15 residues. CDR3 bases: TGTGCCAGCAAGGGACAGGGATCATTTACATTCACGCAGTATTTT. It encodes CASKGQGSFTFTQYF.

This chain uses TRBV7-2 with TRBJ2-1; 15 nucleotides agree with TRBD2. V was pared by 6 bases and J by 8 bases, with 8 bases of the junction left unmatched. Germline V CDR1 and CDR2: SGHTA, FQGNSA. The CDR3 contains 16 residues. The CDR3 bases are TGTGCCAGCAGTTCCGGGACTAGCGGGAGGATCTATGAGCAGTTCTTC. Its translation is CASSSGTSGRIYEQFF.

The chain employs TRBV6-5 and TRBJ1-1, with unresolved D. V was trimmed by 5 bases and J by 5 bases, leaving 9 bases between them. Germline assignment: CDR1 MNHEY and CDR2 SVGAGI. The CDR3 sequence is 12 residues long. The DNA of the CDR3 is TGTGCCAGCAGTGACCGGACGACTGAAGCTTTCTTT. Its translation: CASSDRTTEAFF.

The chain recombines TRBV6-1 with TRBJ1-2, with a tentative D call TRBD1 (6 bases). Germline-derived CDR1 and CDR2 are MNHNS and SASEGT. Trimming took off 9 bases at V and 1 base at J, with 18 bases between the two ends. This CDR3 has 15 residues. CDR3 loop: CASISGTPDNYGYTF. In DNA, the CDR3 is TGTGCCAGTATCTCGGGGACACCTGATAACTATGGCTACACCTTC.

The CDR3 sequence: CASSQGQWDTQYF. The CDR3 bases are TGCGCCAGCAGCCAAGGACAGTGGGATACGCAGTATTTT. This chain links TRBV4-1 with TRBJ2-3; maybe TRBD1 (5 bases). V lost 1 base and J 6 bases, leaving 8 bases between the germline ends. CDR1 and CDR2 from the germline V gene are MGHRA and YSYEKL. The CDR3 sequence is 13 residues long.

The chain recombines TRBV10-3 with TRBJ2-5; D ambiguous. Trimming cost V 2 bases and J 2 bases, with 9 bases left between them. The CDR3 has 14 residues. Germline V lookup: CDR1 ENHRY, CDR2 SYGVKD. The DNA of the CDR3 is TGTGCCATCAGTGAGCGAGCAGAACAAGAGACCCAGTACTTC. As protein: CAISERAEQETQYF.

The chain carries TRBV5-4 and TRBJ1-6; weak D call: TRBD1 (6 bases). Per the germline V gene, CDR1 is SGHNT and CDR2 is YYREEE (reference sequence). V lost 3 bases to trimming and J lost 1 base, with 8 bases between them. The CDR3 loop spans 15 amino acids. The CDR3 here is CASSSTGSYNSPLHF. CDR3 DNA sequence: TGTGCCAGCAGCTCCACAGGGTCCTATAATTCACCCCTCCACTTT.

The chain recombines TRBV30 with TRBJ2-1; 8 bases match TRBD2. Germline trimming cut 0 bases from V and 9 bases from J; bases unmatched to any gene: 10. The CDR3 runs 15 residues. Germline V lookup: CDR1 GTSNPN, CDR2 SVGIG (reference sequence). CDR3 sequence: CAWSVPGTRSAEQFF. The DNA for the CDR3 is TGTGCCTGGAGTGTACCCGGGACTAGGTCGGCTGAGCAGTTCTTC.

The gene calls are TRBV27 and TRBJ2-2, with 8 bases aligning to TRBD2. Germline values: CDR1 MNHEY, CDR2 SMNVEV (reference sequence). J lost 0 bases, V lost 6 bases, and 3 bases had no gene match. The CDR3 loop spans 15 amino acids. CDR3 region: CASRVAGSNTGELFF. For the CDR3, the DNA is TGTGCCAGCAGGGTAGCGGGATCGAACACCGGGGAGCTGTTTTTT.